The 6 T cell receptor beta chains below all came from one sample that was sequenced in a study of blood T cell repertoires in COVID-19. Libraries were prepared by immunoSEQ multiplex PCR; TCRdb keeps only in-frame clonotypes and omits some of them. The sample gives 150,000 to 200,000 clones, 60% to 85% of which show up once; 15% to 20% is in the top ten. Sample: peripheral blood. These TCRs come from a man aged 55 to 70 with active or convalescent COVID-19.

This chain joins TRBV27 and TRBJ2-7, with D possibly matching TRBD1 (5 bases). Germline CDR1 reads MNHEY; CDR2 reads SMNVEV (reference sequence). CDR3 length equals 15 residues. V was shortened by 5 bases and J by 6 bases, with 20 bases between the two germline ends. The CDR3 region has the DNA TGTGCCAGCAGTCCATTTCCCCAGGGTATTGGCGAGCAGTACTTC. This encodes CASSPFPQGIGEQYF.

CDR3 nucleotide sequence: TGTGCCAGCAGCAACCGGGACAGGGGGCGAGAGACCCAGTACTTC. It is translated as CASSNRDRGRETQYF. The V gene is TRBV7-9, the J gene TRBJ2-5; 12 bases match TRBD1. The V segment lost 5 bases and the J segment 4 bases; nucleotides outside the gene matches: 5. Germline assignment: CDR1 SEHNR and CDR2 FQNEAQ (reference sequence). The CDR3 loop spans 15 amino acids.

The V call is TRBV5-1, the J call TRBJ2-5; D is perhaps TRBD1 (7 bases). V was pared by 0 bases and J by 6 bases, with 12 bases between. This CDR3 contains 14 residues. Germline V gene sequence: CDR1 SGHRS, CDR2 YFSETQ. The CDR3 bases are TGCGCCAGCAGCTTGGACAGGGGCGGGAAGACCCAGTACTTC. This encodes CASSLDRGGKTQYF.

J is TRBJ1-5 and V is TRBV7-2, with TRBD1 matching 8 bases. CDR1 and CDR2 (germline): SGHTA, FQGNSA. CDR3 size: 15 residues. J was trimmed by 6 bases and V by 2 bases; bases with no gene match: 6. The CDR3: CASSLFRQGAQPQHF. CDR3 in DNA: TGTGCCAGCAGCTTATTTAGGCAGGGGGCTCAGCCCCAGCATTTT. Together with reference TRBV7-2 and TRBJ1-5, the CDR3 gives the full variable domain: GAGVSQSPSNKVTEKGKDVELRCDPISGHTALYWYRQSLGQGLEFLIYFQGNSAPDKSGLPSDRFSAERTGGSVSTLTIQRTQQEDSAVYLCASSLFRQGAQPQHFGDGTRLSIL.

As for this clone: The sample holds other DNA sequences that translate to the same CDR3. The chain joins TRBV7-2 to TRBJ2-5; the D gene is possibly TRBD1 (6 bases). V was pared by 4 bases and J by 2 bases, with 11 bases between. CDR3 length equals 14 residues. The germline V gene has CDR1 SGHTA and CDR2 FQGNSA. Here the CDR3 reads CASSSRRGQETQYF. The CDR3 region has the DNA TGTGCCAGCAGCTCCCGTAGGGGGCAAGAGACCCAGTACTTC.

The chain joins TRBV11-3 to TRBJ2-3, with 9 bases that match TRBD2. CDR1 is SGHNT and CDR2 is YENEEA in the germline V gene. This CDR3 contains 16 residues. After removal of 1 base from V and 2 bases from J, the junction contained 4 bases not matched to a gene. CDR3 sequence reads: CASSLGPSGTTDTQYF. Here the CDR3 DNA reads TGTGCCAGCAGCTTAGGGCCTAGCGGGACCACAGATACGCAGTATTTT.